This T cell receptor beta chain was sequenced for a study of Ad26.COV2.S vaccination and SARS-CoV-2 variants. TCRdb's copy holds only in-frame clones and misses some; the assay was immunoSEQ multiplex PCR. The sample has some 480,000 clones, approximately 90% seen once. Broader study findings: Breadth measured for non-spike TCRs was similar across vaccine and placebo recipients.

Regarding treatment: around 19 received Ad26.COV2.S at low or high dose, single or two shots; about 5 received placebo; per-sample allocation not given. Sampling was performed 63 days after the first vaccine or placebo injection. In the case of this clone: Its target is not known.

This CDR3 contains 15 residues. Germline CDR1 reads SGHNT; CDR2 reads YYREEE (reference sequence). V was shortened by 4 bases and J by 0 bases, with 10 bases between the two germline ends. The clonotype originates from a person between 18 and 60 years old who received the Ad26.COV2.S COVID-19 vaccine or a placebo. This rearrangement joins TRBV5-4 to TRBJ2-2; D possibly corresponds to TRBD1 (6 bases). This material consisted of peripheral blood, taken in a trial of Ad26.COV2.S vaccine versus placebo. The CDR3 bases are TGTGCCAGCAGCCCAGACAGGTCGAACACCGGGGAGCTGTTTTTT. Translated: CASSPDRSNTGELFF.